This T cell receptor beta chain came from a study of T-cell reconstitution after alpha-beta-depleted transplantation in children. Molecular barcoding with unique molecular identifiers was used for the TCRbeta library. From the PCR reads, TCRdb called clonotypes with MiXCR, one entry per CDR3 protein. Seen here are about 980,000 distinct CDR3 sequences, about 29% observed once, and the top ten hold roughly 30%. Concerning this clonotype: Its antigen remains unidentified.

V shed 0 bases and J 2 bases; nucleotides not matched to a gene: 9. Germline V lookup: CDR1 LGHDT, CDR2 YNNKEL (reference sequence). The CDR3 covers 18 residues. Study results and caveats: Reportedly, only several hundred clones from non-depleted graft cells drove alpha-beta T-cell counts at about two months.

Sequences were derived from PBMCs, mostly from graft donor cells, sampled 360 days after TCRalphabeta/CD19-depleted stem cell transplant. The V gene is TRBV3-1, the J gene TRBJ2-5; 10 bases map to TRBD2. This receptor was obtained from a boy younger than two who had a stem cell transplant for SCID, so the T cells may come from the graft donor. The CDR3 DNA follows: TGTGCCAGCAGCCAAGACGAGCCTAGCGGGGGTCAACAAGAGACCCAGTACTTC. Translated, it gives CASSQDEPSGGQQETQYF.